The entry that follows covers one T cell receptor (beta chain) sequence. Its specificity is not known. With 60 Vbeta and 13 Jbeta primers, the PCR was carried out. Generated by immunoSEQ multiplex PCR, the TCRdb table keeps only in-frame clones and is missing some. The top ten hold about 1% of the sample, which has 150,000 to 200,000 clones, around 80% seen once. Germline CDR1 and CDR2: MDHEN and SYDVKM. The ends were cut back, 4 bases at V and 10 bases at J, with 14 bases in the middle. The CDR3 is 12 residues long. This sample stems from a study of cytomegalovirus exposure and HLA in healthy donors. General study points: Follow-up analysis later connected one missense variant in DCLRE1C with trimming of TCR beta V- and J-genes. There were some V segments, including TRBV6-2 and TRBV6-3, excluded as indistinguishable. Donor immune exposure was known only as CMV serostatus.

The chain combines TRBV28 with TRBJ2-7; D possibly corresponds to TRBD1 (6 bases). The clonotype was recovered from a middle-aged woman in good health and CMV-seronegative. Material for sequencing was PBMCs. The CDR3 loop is CASSSNNRDQYF. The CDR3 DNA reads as TGTGCCAGCAGTTCAAACAACAGGGATCAGTACTTC.